A selection of T cell receptor beta chains follows, all from one sample in a study of blood T cell repertoires in COVID-19. TCRdb keeps only in-frame clones here, not all; method: immunoSEQ multiplex PCR. The repertoire holds around 400,000 clones, with over 75% as singletons. The sequenced sample was peripheral blood. The receptors come from a woman in her fifties or sixties with COVID-19, enrolled during active disease. Both conserved end residues are part of each CDR3. A D gene is named only where the DNA matches it firmly. The size of a clone is reported for some rows only, either as once, few or many, or as a class for expanded clones.

J gene,clone size,D gene,V gene,CDR3 DNA,CDR3 protein
TRBJ2-3,.,.,TRBV10-3,TGTGCCATCGGGGGGAGCACAGATACGCAGTATTTT,CAIGGSTDTQYF
TRBJ1-3,.,.,TRBV6-6,TGTGCCAGCACGACAAGCTCTGGAAACACCATATATTTT,CASTTSSGNTIYF
TRBJ1-6,.,.,TRBV3-1/TRBV3-2,TGTGCCAGCAGCTCCGGCGCCCTGAGGTCACCCCTCCACTTT,CASSSGALRSPLHF
TRBJ1-2,.,.,TRBV7-3,TGTGCCAGCAGCTTAAGTCACAGGAACTATGGCTACACCTTC,CASSLSHRNYGYTF
TRBJ1-5,.,.,TRBV18,TGTGCCAGCTCACCAGGAGCGAGCAATCAGCCCCAGCATTTT,CASSPGASNQPQHF
TRBJ1-5,.,TRBD1,TRBV29-1,TGCAGCGTGGGGGACAGGGGGCCTGGTCAGCCCCAGCATTTT,CSVGDRGPGQPQHF
TRBJ1-1,.,.,TRBV19,TGTGCCAGTAGTATAAGTAGCGTTGAAGCTTTCTTT,CASSISSVEAFF
TRBJ2-1,.,TRBD2,TRBV11-2,TGTGCCAGCAGCTGGGGGACTAGCGGGTACAATGAGCAGTTCTTC,CASSWGTSGYNEQFF
TRBJ1-2,once,.,TRBV9,TGTGCCAGCAGCACCCAACAGGGCGGATATGGCTACACCTTC,CASSTQQGGYGYTF
TRBJ2-7,.,.,TRBV13,TGTGCCAGCAGCGCGCGTAGCTCACGTTCCTACGAGCAGTACTTC,CASSARSSRSYEQYF
TRBJ1-2,.,TRBD1,TRBV7-9,TGTGCCAGCAGCCAGGGGGAAACGGATGGCTACACCTTC,CASSQGETDGYTF
TRBJ1-6,.,.,TRBV6-4,TGTGCCAGCATAACTGACTCGAATTCACCCCTCCACTTT,CASITDSNSPLHF
TRBJ1-6,.,.,TRBV4-1,TGCGCCAGCAGCCAAGAGAAGTTACCGGGTTCACCCCTCCACTTT,CASSQEKLPGSPLHF
TRBJ2-1,.,TRBD2,TRBV28,TGTGCCAGCAGTCCCCGGACTAGCCCACACAATGAGCAGTTCTTC,CASSPRTSPHNEQFF
TRBJ1-2,.,.,TRBV4-2,TGTGCCAGCAGCCAAGAGGGGCGGAACTATGGCTACACCTTC,CASSQEGRNYGYTF
TRBJ1-1,.,.,TRBV7-2,TGTGCCAGCAGCTTAGATTCAGGGACTGGCACTGAAGCTTTCTTT,CASSLDSGTGTEAFF
TRBJ2-7,.,.,TRBV3-1/TRBV3-2,TGTGCCAGCAGCCAACCCAGGGGAAAATGGTACTTC,CASSQPRGKWYF
TRBJ2-7,.,.,TRBV5-5,TGTGCCAGCAGCGAACGACAGGATTTAGTCTACGAGCAGTACTTC,CASSERQDLVYEQYF
TRBJ1-1,few,TRBD1,TRBV30,TGTGCCTGGAGGCCCGGGACAGACACTGAAGCTTTCTTT,CAWRPGTDTEAFF
TRBJ2-7,.,TRBD1,TRBV5-1,TGCGCCAGCAGCTTGCGGACAGGGACCTACGAGCAGTACTTC,CASSLRTGTYEQYF
TRBJ1-3,.,.,TRBV11-2,TGTGCCAGCAGTGCTTACGTAGACACCATATATTTT,CASSAYVDTIYF
TRBJ2-1,once,TRBD1,TRBV5-4,TGTGCCAGCAGCTTGGGACAGGGAAGCTCCTACAATGAGCAGTTCTTC,CASSLGQGSSYNEQFF
TRBJ1-2,.,.,TRBV7-9,TGTGCCAGCAGCTTGACTTTAGACAGCCCTGGTGGCTACACCTTC,CASSLTLDSPGGYTF
TRBJ1-5,.,.,TRBV28,TGTGCCAGCAGTCCCCCAGGCGGGGGGAATAGCAATCAGCCCCAGCATTTT,CASSPPGGGNSNQPQHF
TRBJ2-5,.,.,TRBV7-5,TGTGTCAGAAGCTCGGGAAGTGAGGACAGGGGCCGGTGGGTAGCCCAGTACTTC,CVRSSGSEDRGRWVAQYF
TRBJ1-4,.,TRBD1,TRBV5-1,TGCGCCAGCAGCTTGGTCGAGGGACAGAATGAAAAACTGTTTTTT,CASSLVEGQNEKLFF
TRBJ2-1,.,TRBD1,TRBV2,TGTGCCAGCAGTGTCCGGGACAGGGGGCTTAATGAGCAGTTCTTC,CASSVRDRGLNEQFF
TRBJ2-1,.,TRBD1,TRBV7-2,TGTGCCAGCAGCTTATTCCCTGGGACAGGGGGCAGTGAGCAGTTCTTC,CASSLFPGTGGSEQFF
TRBJ1-4,once,.,TRBV19,TGTGCCAGTAGTACCGCAGGGCTTTCTACTAATGAAAAACTGTTTTTT,CASSTAGLSTNEKLFF
TRBJ1-1,.,.,TRBV28,TGTGCCAGCAGTTTACGAACACCCGCTGAAGCTTTCTTT,CASSLRTPAEAFF
TRBJ1-1,once,.,TRBV7-8,TGTGCCAGCAGCTTAGGTTGGAGTGGGGCTTTCTTT,CASSLGWSGAFF
TRBJ2-5,.,TRBD1,TRBV19,TGTGCCAGTAGTTCAGGGGGCGAGGACCAAGAGACCCAGTACTTC,CASSSGGEDQETQYF
TRBJ2-1,.,.,TRBV25-1,TGTGCCAGCAGCCCCGGTGTAGGGGTTACCCTCGATGAGCAGTTCTTC,CASSPGVGVTLDEQFF
TRBJ1-1,.,.,TRBV3-1/TRBV3-2,TGTGCCAGCAGCCCGCTGAGGGGGGGAGGCACTGAAGCTTTCTTT,CASSPLRGGGTEAFF
TRBJ2-7,.,.,TRBV7-9,TGTGCCAGCAGCTTCTGGGACTTCGGCGAGCAGTACTTC,CASSFWDFGEQYF
TRBJ2-5,.,.,TRBV27,TGTGCCAGCAGTCGATCTGGGGCAGCTCAGAAAGAGACCCAGTACTTC,CASSRSGAAQKETQYF
TRBJ2-5,.,TRBD1,TRBV3-1/TRBV3-2,TGTGCCAGCAGCCAAGAGATACAGGGGGGTCGAGAGACCCAGTACTTC,CASSQEIQGGRETQYF
TRBJ1-6,.,.,TRBV18,TGTGCCAGCTCCCCTGGCCTAGGACAAGGCTCACCCCTCCACTTT,CASSPGLGQGSPLHF
TRBJ2-5,.,.,TRBV5-4,TGTGCCAGCAGCCGTCCTGGCTCCGAGACCCAGTACTTC,CASSRPGSETQYF
TRBJ1-5,few,TRBD1,TRBV6-2/TRBV6-3,TGTGCCAGCAGTTACCCAGGGGGCGATCAGCCCCAGCATTTT,CASSYPGGDQPQHF
TRBJ1-2,.,TRBD1,TRBV4-1,TGCGCCAGCAGCCTGGGACAGGGGAACTATGGCTACACCTTC,CASSLGQGNYGYTF
TRBJ2-7,.,TRBD2,TRBV5-4,TGTGCCAGCAGCTCGGGGGGGTCAGACCCCTACGAGCAGTACTTC,CASSSGGSDPYEQYF
TRBJ1-2,.,TRBD1,TRBV11-1,TGTGCCAGCAGCAAAGGACAGGGTGTGGCCTATGGCTACACCTTC,CASSKGQGVAYGYTF
TRBJ2-1,.,TRBD1,TRBV6-5,TGTGCCAGCCTTCGGACAGGGAGCTCCTACAATGAGCAGTTCTTC,CASLRTGSSYNEQFF
TRBJ1-1,.,.,TRBV27,TGTGCCAGCAGTGTTACAGGTTACTTGGGTGTTGACACTGAAGCTTTCTTT,CASSVTGYLGVDTEAFF
TRBJ2-2,.,TRBD1,TRBV20-1,TGCAGTGCTAGTAGACAGGGGGCGCGTTTCACCGGGGAGCTGTTTTTT,CSASRQGARFTGELFF
TRBJ2-7,.,.,TRBV7-3,TGTGCCAGCAGCTTGTTCCCTCGAGGGAACGAGCAGTACTTC,CASSLFPRGNEQYF
TRBJ2-1,.,.,TRBV5-1,TGCGCCAGCAGCTTGGGAGTGGGCGGGGGCGGCGATGAGCAGTTCTTC,CASSLGVGGGGDEQFF
TRBJ2-3,.,.,TRBV6-5,TGTGCCAGCAGTCAGGGGACCACAGATACGCAGTATTTT,CASSQGTTDTQYF
TRBJ2-7,.,TRBD1,TRBV7-9,TGTGCCAGCAGCTCAGAAAGGGACAGATCCTACGAGCAGTACTTC,CASSSERDRSYEQYF
TRBJ1-5,.,.,TRBV18,TGTGCCAGCTCACCAGGAGTTGGTGGTTTGGGCAATCAGCCCCAGCATTTT,CASSPGVGGLGNQPQHF